What follows are 11 T cell receptor beta chains derived from one specimen sequenced in a study of blood T cell repertoires in COVID-19. Profiled with immunoSEQ multiplex PCR; TCRdb holds only in-frame clones, not every one. Seen here are more than 100,000 clones, around 89% observed once, and the top ten hold 15% to 20%. What was sequenced was peripheral blood. The origin of the receptors is a man in his forties or fifties with active or convalescent COVID-19.

V usage is TRBV4-1 and J usage is TRBJ1-1, with 7 nucleotides matching TRBD1. J was trimmed by 1 base and V by 1 base; bases with no gene match: 3. The germline V gene encodes CDR1 MGHRA and CDR2 YSYEKL. The CDR3 loop spans 15 amino acids. The CDR3 bases are TGCGCCAGCAGCCAAGTGGAGGGGGCGAACACTGAAGCTTTCTTT. The encoded protein is CASSQVEGANTEAFF.

The CDR3 spells CASSIDLKGAYSSYEQYF. The CDR3 nucleotides are TGTGCCAGTAGTATAGATCTAAAGGGGGCTTATAGCTCCTACGAGCAGTACTTC. The rearrangement uses TRBV19 and TRBJ2-7; 7 nucleotides align to TRBD1. Trimming at V came to 0 bases and at J to 0 bases, leaving 11 bases not matched to a gene. The CDR3 contains 18 residues. Germline loops: CDR1 LNHDA, CDR2 SQIVND (reference sequence). Based on the CDR3 plus reference TRBV19 and TRBJ2-7, the full variable domain is DGGITQSPKYLFRKEGQNVTLSCEQNLNHDAMYWYRQDPGQGLRLIYYSQIVNDFQKGDIAEGYSVSREKKESFPLTVTSAQKNPTAFYLCASSIDLKGAYSSYEQYFGPGTRLTVT.

The CDR3 loop reads CASSQRQGGLSYNSPLHF. CDR3 nucleotide sequence: TGTGCCAGCAGCCAAAGACAGGGAGGCCTCTCCTATAATTCACCCCTCCACTTT. This chain joins TRBV3-1 (or the pseudogene TRBV3-2) and TRBJ1-6; 7 bases map to TRBD1. CDR3 size: 18 residues. V shed 2 bases, J shed 0 bases, and the junction held 7 bases outside the gene matches. Germline CDR1 and CDR2: LGHDT and YNNKEL (reference sequence).

The chain combines TRBV7-7 with TRBJ1-5, with TRBD1 identical over 9 bases. CDR1 SSHAT and CDR2 FNYEAQ come from the germline V gene (reference sequence). There are 16 residues in the CDR3. J was trimmed by 1 base and V by 5 bases; bases with no gene match: 6. The CDR3 nucleotides read TGTGCCAGCAGCGACTTAGACAGGGGGAGCAATCAGCCCCAGCATTTT. Protein product: CASSDLDRGSNQPQHF.

The CDR3 bases are TGCAGTGCTAGTAGTTTGGGGGCGGTTCATCAAGAGACCCAGTACTTC. It yields the protein CSASSLGAVHQETQYF. The chain combines TRBV20-1 with TRBJ2-5; the D gene is possibly TRBD1 (6 bases). Between the trimmed V and J ends, which lost 3 bases and 2 bases, there was a span of 19 bases. Germline CDR1 and CDR2: DFQATT and SNEGSKA (reference sequence). CDR3 length: 16 amino acids.

The CDR3 coding sequence is TGCGCCAGCAGCCAAGAGGGGCGGGGGGGCACAGATACGCAGTATTTT. Residues: CASSQEGRGGTDTQYF. This sequence joins TRBV4-3 and TRBJ2-3; TRBD2 agrees at 8 bases. Trimming took 0 bases from V and 1 from J; bases not matched to a gene: 3. Looked up from germline, CDR1 is LGHNA and CDR2 is YSLEER. The CDR3 is 16 amino acids.

The rearrangement links TRBV4-1 to TRBJ2-3, with D perhaps TRBD2 (5 bases). The CDR3 is 17 amino acids. Per germline, CDR1 MGHRA and CDR2 YSYEKL. V was trimmed by 0 bases and J by 1 base, leaving 14 bases between them. This CDR3 is CASSQDVRGFGTDTQYF. In DNA, the CDR3 is TGCGCCAGCAGCCAAGATGTACGGGGTTTTGGCACAGATACGCAGTATTTT.

The J gene is TRBJ1-1, the V gene TRBV14; D unresolved. V was pared by 1 base and J by 5 bases, with 11 bases between. The germline CDR1 and CDR2 sequences are SGHDN and FVKESK. This CDR3 region has 14 residues. Here the CDR3 DNA reads TGTGCCAGCAGCCAAGTATCGGGTTGGACTGAAGCTTTCTTT. Translation gives CASSQVSGWTEAFF.

The rearrangement uses TRBV6-4 and TRBJ2-3; unclear D gene. Germline V gene lookup returns CDR1 MRHNA and CDR2 SNTAGT. This CDR3 region has 13 residues. V lost 4 bases to trimming and J lost 0 bases, with 5 bases between them. CDR3 DNA: TGTGCCAGCAGTGCTCTAAGCACAGATACGCAGTATTTT. This encodes CASSALSTDTQYF.

CDR3 sequence reads: CASSIATGTDGYTF. CDR3 nucleotides: TGTGCCAGCAGCATAGCGACAGGGACGGATGGCTACACCTTC. The gene calls are TRBV2 and TRBJ1-2, with 7 bases matching TRBD1. The CDR3 length is 14 residues. The junction had 10 bases not matched to a gene; V was cut back by 6 bases and J by 6 bases. Looked up from germline, CDR1 is SNHLY and CDR2 is FYNNEI.

The chain uses TRBV3-1 (or the pseudogene TRBV3-2) and TRBJ1-4; D uncertain. V was shortened by 1 base and J by 10 bases, with 7 bases between the two germline ends. Germline lookup yields CDR1 LGHDT and CDR2 YNNKEL (reference sequence). This CDR3 comprises 12 residues. The CDR3 here is CASSQGHRKLFF. CDR3 DNA sequence: TGTGCCAGCAGCCAAGGACACCGAAAACTGTTTTTT.